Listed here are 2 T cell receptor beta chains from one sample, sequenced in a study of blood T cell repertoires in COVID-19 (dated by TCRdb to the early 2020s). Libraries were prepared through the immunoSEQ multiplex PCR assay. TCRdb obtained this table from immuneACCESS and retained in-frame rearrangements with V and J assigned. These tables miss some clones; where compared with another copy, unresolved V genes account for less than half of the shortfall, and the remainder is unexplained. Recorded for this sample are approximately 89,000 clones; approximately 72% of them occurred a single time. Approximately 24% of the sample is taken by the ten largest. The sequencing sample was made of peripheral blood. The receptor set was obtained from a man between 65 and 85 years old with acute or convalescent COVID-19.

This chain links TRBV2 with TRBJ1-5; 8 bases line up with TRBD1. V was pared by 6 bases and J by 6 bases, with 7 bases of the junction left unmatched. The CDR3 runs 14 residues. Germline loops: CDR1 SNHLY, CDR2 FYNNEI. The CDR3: CASRIGQGGQPQHF. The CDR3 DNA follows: TGTGCCAGCAGGATAGGACAGGGTGGTCAGCCCCAGCATTTT.

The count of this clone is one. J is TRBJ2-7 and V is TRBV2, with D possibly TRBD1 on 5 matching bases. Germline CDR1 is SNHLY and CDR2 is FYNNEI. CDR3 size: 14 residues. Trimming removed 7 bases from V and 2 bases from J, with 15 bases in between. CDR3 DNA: TGTGCCAGCATAACAGGACAATATACCTACGAGCAGTACTTC. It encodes CASITGQYTYEQYF. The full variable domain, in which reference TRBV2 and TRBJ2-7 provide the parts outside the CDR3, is EPEVTQTPSHQVTQMGQEVILRCVPISNHLYFYWYRQILGQKVEFLVSFYNNEISEKSEIFDDQFSVERPDGSNFTLKIRSTKLEDSAMYFCASITGQYTYEQYFGPGTRLTVT.